One T cell receptor beta chain is described in this entry. Antigen: not known. This entry is derived from a study of CD8 T cells in ankylosing spondylitis. Study outcomes and limitations: A TCR beta motif made of about 8 highly homologous variants seemed typical of ankylosing spondylitis blood.

Scientists made TCR beta libraries using quantitative 5'-RACE with molecular barcodes. TCRdb fed the 5' RACE reads into MiXCR, producing one record per CDR3 protein. This sample has approximately 220,000 distinct CDR3 sequences, with around 20% found just once. Germline values: CDR1 MDHEN, CDR2 SYDVKM. V lost 3 bases and J lost 3; bases outside the gene matches: 7. This CDR3 spans 16 amino acids. The chain carries TRBV28 and TRBJ2-1; 8 bases agree with TRBD2. The TCR comes from a male donor with ankylosing spondylitis. The sample comprised blood, either unsorted or a sorted T cell fraction (not recorded which). DNA of the CDR3: TGTGCCAGCAGTTTGGACCGAACTAGCGGCTACAATGAGCAGTTCTTC. Translating gives CASSLDRTSGYNEQFF.